This T cell receptor (beta chain) originates from a study of shared clonotypes between healthy human individuals (TCRdb year 2020). About the investigation overall: A couple of women and a few men aged 18 to 49 years were included in the cohort. For each donor, three plates each were used for CD4 naive and CD4 memory, two plates were used for CD8 naive, and one plate was used for CD8 memory. The study deeply sequenced blood TCR repertoires of 5 or 6 healthy adults to estimate repertoire size and the extent of clonotype sharing between individuals. Libraries were prepared and TCR repertoires were sequenced by different laboratories using diverse techniques, in order to increase sequencing depth and limit assay-specific biases. Each donor's leukapheresis produced roughly between roughly 0.85 and 9.5 billion PBMCs. Results and caveats for the whole study, not just this receptor: Estimated clonotype richness was generally larger for naive than for memory subsets. Rarefaction of sorted-subset datasets indicated incomplete sequencing despite the large sequencing depth. Because the study included a small number of donors, the genetic and exposure-history diversity represented was limited. Compared with non-shared clonotypes, the clonotypes found in all four sorted-subset donors had higher generation probabilities. Sampling was limited to blood, and TCR repertoires in tissue likely differ from TCR repertoires in blood. Sharing across several donors was observed for 5% to 6.5% of naive CD4, 3% to 3.5% of naive CD8, over 2% of memory CD4, and roughly 0.43% of memory CD8 clonotypes. Based on pairwise subsampling, the degree of clonotype sharing among donors was expected to be affected by sequencing depth.

V is reduced by 7 bases and J by 2 bases, leaving a spacing of 17 bases between them. The CDR3 contains 15 residues, cysteine and phenylalanine counted. The sequence is cut down to CDR3 DNA, 45 bases in frame from base 1. CDR1 and CDR2 are read off the germline V gene as SNHLY and FYNNEI. Concerning this clone: Its cognate antigen has yet to be identified. There are no base qualities to consult, and no much larger clone falls within one base.

Using the deep immunoSEQ assay, multiplex PCR amplified TCR CDR3 regions from genomic DNA. For each cell subset, the extracted genomic DNA was distributed evenly across all wells of several immunoSEQ 96-well plates, and each plate served as one replicate. For sorted subsets, roughly 200 ng of genomic DNA, equivalent to about 30,000 T cell genomes, went into each replicate PCR. Purified libraries were measured with a Qubit 3.0 fluorometer, size-checked on a Bioanalyzer 2100, and measured again with the KAPA Library Quantification kit. Every immunoSEQ 96-well plate was sequenced on a separate single-read 150-cycle Illumina NextSeq 550 flow cell. Turning to the authors' computational methods: Because only junctional sequences without quality scores were contained in the immunoSEQ output, filtering matching that applied to full-length reads could not be performed. Sequences were annotated with PyIR, a Python wrapper for IgBLAST v1.9, using IMGT germline references to assign V/J genes and CDR3. Reads with weak V/J assignments (E-value above 1e-6), missing CDR3, stop codons, out-of-frame junctions, or ambiguous translated residues were removed. V3J clonotypes were defined as sequences sharing an identical inferred V gene, J gene, and CDR3 amino acid sequence. The percentage overlap between two repertoires was calculated by dividing the number of shared unique clonotypes by the size of the smaller repertoire. Richness of each repertoire was evaluated using RTK rarefaction, the Chao1 estimator, and Recon v2.1 estimates of unobserved clonotypes. For all TCRbeta clonotypes obtained by the gDNA method from a few donors, generation probabilities were computed with OLGA. In TCRdb, the immuneACCESS table is reduced to in-frame sequences with V and J assigned. These tables do not hold every clone; where another copy was compared, an unresolved V gene accounts for under half, and the others remain unexplained. Clone size and the V and J calls come from that table; the DNA yielded D and trimming. The sample table records about 980,000 clones; roughly 72% of these occur just once. The top ten clonotypes cover around 1.5% of the sample.

Donors were healthy HIV-negative adults with no recently reported acute infections or vaccinations. All donors were Caucasian adults living in Nashville, Tennessee, USA. CD4+ T cells were enriched by magnetic negative selection, after which naive cells were positively selected on CD45RA and the negative fraction was taken as the memory subset. Blood was collected by leukapheresis, and PBMCs were isolated by Ficoll-Histopaque density gradient centrifugation and then cryopreserved in liquid nitrogen vapor phase. Purity and quantity of every magnetically sorted T cell population were checked by analytical flow cytometry. From each sorted fraction, genomic DNA was isolated and quantified by UV absorbance on a Nanodrop 2000c.

The sample taken for sequencing was memory CD4+ T cells sorted from blood. Sample cell subset or site, as interpreted from the label and publication: CD45RA-negative fraction. This TCR was sampled from a man aged 18 to 35 in good health. The chain is made from TRBV2 and TRBJ1-1; matching of 5 bases hints at TRBD1 as the D gene. The CDR3 in this case is CASIRPTAINTEAFF. The nucleotides are TGTGCCAGCATTCGCCCGACAGCCATCAACACTGAAGCTTTCTTT.